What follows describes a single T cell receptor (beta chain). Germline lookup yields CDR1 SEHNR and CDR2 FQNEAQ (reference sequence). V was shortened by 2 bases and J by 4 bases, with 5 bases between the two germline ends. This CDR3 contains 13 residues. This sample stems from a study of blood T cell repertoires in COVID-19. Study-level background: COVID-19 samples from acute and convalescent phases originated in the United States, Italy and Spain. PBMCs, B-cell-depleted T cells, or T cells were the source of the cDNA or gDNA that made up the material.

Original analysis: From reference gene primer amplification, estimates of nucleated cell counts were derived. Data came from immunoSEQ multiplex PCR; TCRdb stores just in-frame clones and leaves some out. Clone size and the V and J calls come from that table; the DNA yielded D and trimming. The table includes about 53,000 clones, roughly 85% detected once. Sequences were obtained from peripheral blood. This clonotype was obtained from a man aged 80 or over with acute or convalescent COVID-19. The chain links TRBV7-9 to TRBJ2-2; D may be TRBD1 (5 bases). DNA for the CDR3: TGTGCCAGCAGCTTAAGGGGCACCGGGGAGCTGTTTTTT. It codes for CASSLRGTGELFF.